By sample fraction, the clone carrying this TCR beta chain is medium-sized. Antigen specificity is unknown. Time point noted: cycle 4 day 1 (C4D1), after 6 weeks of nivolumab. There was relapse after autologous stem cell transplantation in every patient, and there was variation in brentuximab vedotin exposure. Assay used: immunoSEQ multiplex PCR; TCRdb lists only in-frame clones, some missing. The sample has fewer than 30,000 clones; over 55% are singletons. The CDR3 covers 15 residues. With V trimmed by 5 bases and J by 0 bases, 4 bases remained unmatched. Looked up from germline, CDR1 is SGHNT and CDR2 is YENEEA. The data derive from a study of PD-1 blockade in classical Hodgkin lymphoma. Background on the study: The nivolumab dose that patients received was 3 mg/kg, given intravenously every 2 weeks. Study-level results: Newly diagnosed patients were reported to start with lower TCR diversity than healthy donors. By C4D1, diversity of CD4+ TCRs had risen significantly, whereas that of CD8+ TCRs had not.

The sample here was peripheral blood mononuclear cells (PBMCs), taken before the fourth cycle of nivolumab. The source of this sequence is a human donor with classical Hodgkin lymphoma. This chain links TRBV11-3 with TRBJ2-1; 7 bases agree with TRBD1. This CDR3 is CASSPEGASYNEQFF. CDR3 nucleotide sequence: TGTGCCAGCAGCCCCGAGGGGGCCTCCTACAATGAGCAGTTCTTC.